This T cell receptor beta chain was sequenced in a study of OX40 agonist ivuxolimab in advanced cancers. This clone appeared a single time. Clones were read by immunoSEQ multiplex PCR, and TCRdb kept only the in-frame ones, dropping some. The sample has approximately 23,000 clones, around 80% seen once; the top ten hold 30% to 45%. After removal of 4 bases from V and 0 bases from J, the junction contained 8 bases not matched to a gene. Germline V gene data show CDR1 as SGHDT and CDR2 as YYEEEE. The CDR3 runs 17 residues. V gene TRBV5-6 combines with J gene TRBJ2-3; TRBD2 matches at 10 bases. The TCR originated in an adult with an advanced solid tumor such as melanoma, head and neck, liver or kidney cancer. The source was CD4+ or CD8+ T cells sorted from blood, collected in a trial of the OX40 agonist ivuxolimab. CDR3 DNA: TGTGCCAGCAGCCCTGAGGGTAGCGGGGGGAGCACAGATACGCAGTATTTT. The encoded protein is CASSPEGSGGSTDTQYF. The whole variable domain, filled in from reference TRBV5-6 and TRBJ2-3, reads DAGVTQSPTHLIKTRGQQVTLRCSPKSGHDTVSWYQQALGQGPQFIFQYYEEEERQRGNFPDRFSGHQFPNYSSELNVNALLLGDSALYLCASSPEGSGGSTDTQYFGPGTRLTVL.